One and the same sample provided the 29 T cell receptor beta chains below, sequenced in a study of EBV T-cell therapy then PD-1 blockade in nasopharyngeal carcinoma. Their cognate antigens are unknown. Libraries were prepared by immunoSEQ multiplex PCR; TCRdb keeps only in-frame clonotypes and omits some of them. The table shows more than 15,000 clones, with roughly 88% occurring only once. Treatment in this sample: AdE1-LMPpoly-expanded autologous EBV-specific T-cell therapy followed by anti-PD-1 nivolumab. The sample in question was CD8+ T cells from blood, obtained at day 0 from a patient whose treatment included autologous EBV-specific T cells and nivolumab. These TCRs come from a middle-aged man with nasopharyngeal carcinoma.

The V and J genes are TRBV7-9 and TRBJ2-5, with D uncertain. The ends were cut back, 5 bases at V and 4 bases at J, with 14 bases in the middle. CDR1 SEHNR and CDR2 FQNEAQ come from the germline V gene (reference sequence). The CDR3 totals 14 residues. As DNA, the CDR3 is TGTGCCAGCAGCCCCTCGGGCGCCTCAGAGACCCAGTACTTC. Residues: CASSPSGASETQYF.

CDR3 in amino acids: CASSFMDKETQYF. CDR3 bases: TGTGCCAGCAGTTTCATGGACAAAGAGACCCAGTACTTC. The chain uses TRBV12-3 or TRBV12-4 and TRBJ2-5, with a possible D match to TRBD1 (5 bases). Trimming shortened V by 3 bases and J by 3 bases, and 8 bases separated the two germline ends. This CDR3 is 13 amino acids long.

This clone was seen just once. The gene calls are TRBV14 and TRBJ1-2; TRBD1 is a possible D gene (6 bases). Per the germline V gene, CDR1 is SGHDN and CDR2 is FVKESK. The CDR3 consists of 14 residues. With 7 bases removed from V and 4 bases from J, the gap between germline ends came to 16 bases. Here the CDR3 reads CASTSRTAVYGYTF. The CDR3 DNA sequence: TGTGCCAGCACTTCTCGGACAGCGGTCTATGGCTACACCTTC.

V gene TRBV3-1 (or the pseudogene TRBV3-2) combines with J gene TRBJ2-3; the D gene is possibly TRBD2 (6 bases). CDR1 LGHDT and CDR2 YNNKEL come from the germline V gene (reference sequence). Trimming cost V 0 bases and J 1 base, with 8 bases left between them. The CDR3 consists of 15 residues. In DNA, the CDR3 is TGTGCCAGCAGCCAAGATCCGGGGGGCACAGATACGCAGTATTTT. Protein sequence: CASSQDPGGTDTQYF.

The CDR3 reads CATSQQGAPEAFF. The CDR3 bases are TGTGCCACCAGTCAGCAGGGGGCTCCTGAAGCTTTCTTT. The chain links TRBV15 to TRBJ1-1; 8 nucleotides align to TRBD1. The germline V gene encodes CDR1 LNHNV and CDR2 YYDKDF (reference sequence). The ends lost 6 bases at V and 6 bases at J; junction bases unmatched: 6. This CDR3 is built from 13 residues.

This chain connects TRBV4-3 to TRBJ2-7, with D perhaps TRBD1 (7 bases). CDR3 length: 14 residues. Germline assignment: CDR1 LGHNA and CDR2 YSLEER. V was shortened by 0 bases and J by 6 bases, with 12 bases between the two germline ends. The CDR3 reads CASSQESQGGEQYF. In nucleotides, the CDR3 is TGCGCCAGCAGCCAAGAATCCCAGGGGGGCGAGCAGTACTTC.

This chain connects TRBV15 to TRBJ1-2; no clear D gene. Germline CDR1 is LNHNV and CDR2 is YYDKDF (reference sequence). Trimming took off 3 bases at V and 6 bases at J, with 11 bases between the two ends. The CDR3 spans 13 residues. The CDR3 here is CATSSTGAHGYTF. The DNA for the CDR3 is TGTGCCACCAGCAGTACGGGTGCCCATGGCTACACCTTC.

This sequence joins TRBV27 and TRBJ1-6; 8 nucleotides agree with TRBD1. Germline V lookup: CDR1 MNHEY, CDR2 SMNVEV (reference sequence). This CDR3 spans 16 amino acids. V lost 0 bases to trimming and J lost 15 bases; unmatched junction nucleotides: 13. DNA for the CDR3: TGTGCCAGCAGTTTATCGTTTGGTACAGGGGGGAAAGTCCTCCACTTT. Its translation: CASSLSFGTGGKVLHF.

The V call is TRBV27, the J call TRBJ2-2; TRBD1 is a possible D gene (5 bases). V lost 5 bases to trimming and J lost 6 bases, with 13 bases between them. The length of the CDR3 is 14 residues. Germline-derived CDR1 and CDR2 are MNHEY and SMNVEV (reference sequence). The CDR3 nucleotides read TGTGCCAGCAGTCGACAAGGACAATCCGGGGAGCTGTTTTTT. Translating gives CASSRQGQSGELFF.

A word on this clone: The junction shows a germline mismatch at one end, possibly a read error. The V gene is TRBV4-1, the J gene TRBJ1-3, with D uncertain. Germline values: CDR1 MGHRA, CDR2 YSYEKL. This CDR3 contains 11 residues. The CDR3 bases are TGCGCCAGCAGCCAAGATGCGAAACTGGATTTT. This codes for CASSQDAKLDF.

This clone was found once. In nucleotides, the CDR3 is TGTGCCAGCAGCGTGGGGGGACCCTCCTACAATGAGCAGTTCTTC. It translates to CASSVGGPSYNEQFF. J is TRBJ2-1 and V is TRBV9, with D maybe TRBD2 (6 bases). The CDR3 runs to 15 residues. Germline V lookup: CDR1 SGDLS, CDR2 YYNGEE. V was pared by 2 bases and J by 0 bases, with 9 bases between.

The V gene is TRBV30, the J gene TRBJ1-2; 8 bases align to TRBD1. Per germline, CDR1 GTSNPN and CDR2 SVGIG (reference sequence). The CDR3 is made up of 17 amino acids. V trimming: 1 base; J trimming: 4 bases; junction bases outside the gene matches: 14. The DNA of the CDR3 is TGTGCCTGGAGTGCCACCGAGGGCAGGGGGCACGGCTATGGCTACACCTTC. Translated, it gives CAWSATEGRGHGYGYTF.

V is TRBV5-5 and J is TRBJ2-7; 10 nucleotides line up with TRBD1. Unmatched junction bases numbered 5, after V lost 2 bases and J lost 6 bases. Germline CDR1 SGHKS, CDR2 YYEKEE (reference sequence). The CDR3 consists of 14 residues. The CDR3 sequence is CASSFAGQGPEQYF. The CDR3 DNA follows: TGTGCCAGCAGCTTCGCGGGACAGGGGCCCGAGCAGTACTTC.

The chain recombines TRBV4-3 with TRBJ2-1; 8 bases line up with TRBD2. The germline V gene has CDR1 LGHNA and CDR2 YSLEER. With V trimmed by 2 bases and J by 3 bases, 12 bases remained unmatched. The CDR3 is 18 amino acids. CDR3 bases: TGCGCCAGCAGCCAACGCTCCTGGAGCGGGGGATTCTACAATGAGCAGTTCTTC. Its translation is CASSQRSWSGGFYNEQFF.

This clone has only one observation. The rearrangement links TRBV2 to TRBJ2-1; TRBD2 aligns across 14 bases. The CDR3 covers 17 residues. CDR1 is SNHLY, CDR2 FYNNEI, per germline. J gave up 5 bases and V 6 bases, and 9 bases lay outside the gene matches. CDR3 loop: CASRKTSGGAVDNEQFF. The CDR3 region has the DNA TGTGCCAGCAGGAAGACTAGCGGGGGGGCTGTAGACAATGAGCAGTTCTTC.

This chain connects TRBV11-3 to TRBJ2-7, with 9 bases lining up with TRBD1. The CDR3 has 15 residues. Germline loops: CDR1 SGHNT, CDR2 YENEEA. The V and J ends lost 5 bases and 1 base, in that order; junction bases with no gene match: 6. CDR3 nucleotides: TGTGCCAGCAGCCGGGACAGGGAGGGATCCTACGAGCAGTACTTC. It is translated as CASSRDREGSYEQYF.

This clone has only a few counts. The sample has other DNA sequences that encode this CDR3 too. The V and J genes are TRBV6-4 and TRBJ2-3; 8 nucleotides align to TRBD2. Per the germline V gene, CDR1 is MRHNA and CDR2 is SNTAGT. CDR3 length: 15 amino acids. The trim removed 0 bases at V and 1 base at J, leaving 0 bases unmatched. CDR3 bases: TGTGCCAGCAGTGACTCTAGCGGGGGCACAGATACGCAGTATTTT. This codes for CASSDSSGGTDTQYF.

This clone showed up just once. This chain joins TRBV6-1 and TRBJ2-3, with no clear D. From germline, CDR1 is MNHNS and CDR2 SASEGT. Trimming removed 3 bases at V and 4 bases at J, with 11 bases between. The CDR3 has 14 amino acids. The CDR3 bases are TGTGCCAGCAGTGAGACCACAGAGGCAGATACGCAGTATTTT. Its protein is CASSETTEADTQYF.

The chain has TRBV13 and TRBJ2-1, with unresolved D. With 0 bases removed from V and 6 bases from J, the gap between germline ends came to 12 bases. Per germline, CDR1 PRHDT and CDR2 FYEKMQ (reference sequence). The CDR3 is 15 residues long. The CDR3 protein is CASSLGLGSSNEQFF. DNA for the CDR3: TGTGCCAGCAGCTTAGGCCTAGGTTCGAGCAATGAGCAGTTCTTC.

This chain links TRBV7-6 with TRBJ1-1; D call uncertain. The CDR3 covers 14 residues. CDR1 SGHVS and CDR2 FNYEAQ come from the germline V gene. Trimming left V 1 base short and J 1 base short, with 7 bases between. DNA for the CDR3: TGTGCCAGCAGCTTAGAGGTAGGGAACACTGAAGCTTTCTTT. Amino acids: CASSLEVGNTEAFF.

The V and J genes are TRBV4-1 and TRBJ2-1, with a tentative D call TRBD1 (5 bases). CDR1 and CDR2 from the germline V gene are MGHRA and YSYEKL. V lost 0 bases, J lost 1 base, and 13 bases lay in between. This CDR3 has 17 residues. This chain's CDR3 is CASSQEGPPRSYNEQFF. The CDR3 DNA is TGCGCCAGCAGCCAAGAGGGGCCCCCGAGGTCCTACAATGAGCAGTTCTTC.

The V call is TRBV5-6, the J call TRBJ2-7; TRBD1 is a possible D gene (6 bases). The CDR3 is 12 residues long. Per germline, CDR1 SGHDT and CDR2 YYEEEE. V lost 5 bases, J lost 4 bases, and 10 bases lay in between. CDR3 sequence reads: CASRTTGYEQYF. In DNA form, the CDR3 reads TGTGCCAGCAGGACCACAGGGTACGAGCAGTACTTC.

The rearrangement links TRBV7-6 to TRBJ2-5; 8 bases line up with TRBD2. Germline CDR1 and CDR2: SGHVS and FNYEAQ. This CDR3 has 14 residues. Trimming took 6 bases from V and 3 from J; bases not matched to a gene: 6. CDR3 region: CASSLRGGEETQYF. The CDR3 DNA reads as TGTGCCAGCAGTTTACGGGGGGGCGAAGAGACCCAGTACTTC.

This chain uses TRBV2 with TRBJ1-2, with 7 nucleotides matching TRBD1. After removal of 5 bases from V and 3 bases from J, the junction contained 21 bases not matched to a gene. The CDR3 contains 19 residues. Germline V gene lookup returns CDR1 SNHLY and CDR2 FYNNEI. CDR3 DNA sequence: TGTGCCAGCAGTCCCGGGACAGTACTTTGGGACTTCAGTGACTATGGCTACACCTTC. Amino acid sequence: CASSPGTVLWDFSDYGYTF.

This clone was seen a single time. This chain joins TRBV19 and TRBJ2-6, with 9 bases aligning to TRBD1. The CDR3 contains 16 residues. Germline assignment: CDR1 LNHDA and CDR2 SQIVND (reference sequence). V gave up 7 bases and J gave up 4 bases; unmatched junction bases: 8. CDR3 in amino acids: CASTGQGPSGANVLTF. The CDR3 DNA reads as TGTGCCAGTACGGGACAGGGTCCTTCCGGGGCCAACGTCCTGACTTTC.

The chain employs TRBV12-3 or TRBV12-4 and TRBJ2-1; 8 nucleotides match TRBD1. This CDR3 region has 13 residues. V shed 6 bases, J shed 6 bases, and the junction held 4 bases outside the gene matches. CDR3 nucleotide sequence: TGTGCCAGCAGGGTTCAGGGGGCCAATGAGCAGTTCTTC. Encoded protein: CASRVQGANEQFF.

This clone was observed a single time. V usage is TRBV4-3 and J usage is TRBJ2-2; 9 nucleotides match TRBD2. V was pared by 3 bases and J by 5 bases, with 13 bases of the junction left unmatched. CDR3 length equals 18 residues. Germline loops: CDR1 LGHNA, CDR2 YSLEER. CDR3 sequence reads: CASSQGGGAAVWTGELFF. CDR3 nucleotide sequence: TGCGCCAGCAGCCAGGGCGGGGGGGCAGCGGTGTGGACCGGGGAGCTGTTTTTT.

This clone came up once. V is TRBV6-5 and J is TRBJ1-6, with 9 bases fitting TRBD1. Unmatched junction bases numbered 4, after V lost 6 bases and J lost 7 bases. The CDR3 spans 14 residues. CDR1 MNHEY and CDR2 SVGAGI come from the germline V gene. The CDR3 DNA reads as TGTGCCAGCAGCCCCGGGACAGGGAATTCACCCCTCCACTTT. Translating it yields CASSPGTGNSPLHF.

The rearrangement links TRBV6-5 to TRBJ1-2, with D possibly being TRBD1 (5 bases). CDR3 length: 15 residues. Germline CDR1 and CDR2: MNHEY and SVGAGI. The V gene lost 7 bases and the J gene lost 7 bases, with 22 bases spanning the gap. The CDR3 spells CASTPSAGGVSGYTF. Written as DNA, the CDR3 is TGTGCCAGCACTCCCTCGGCGGGGGGAGTCTCTGGCTACACCTTC.